The 21 T cell receptor beta chains below all came from one sample that was sequenced in a study of blood T cell repertoires in COVID-19. Profiled with immunoSEQ multiplex PCR; TCRdb holds only in-frame clones, not every one. The table includes a few hundred thousand clones, roughly 84% detected once. Sequencing input: PBMCs or T cells enriched from blood (not recorded which). The receptors were gathered from a woman between 18 and 30 years old who had been exposed to COVID-19.

This clone was detected only once. The rearrangement uses TRBV19 and TRBJ1-5; no clear D. V lost 2 bases, J lost 3 bases, and 11 bases lay in between. The CDR3 runs 15 residues. The germline gives CDR1 LNHDA, CDR2 SQIVND (reference sequence). The CDR3 bases are TGTGCCAGTAGTATAAGACATATCCCCAATCAGCCCCAGCATTTT. Translation gives CASSIRHIPNQPQHF.

This chain uses TRBV19 with TRBJ1-1, with TRBD1 matching over 9 bases. CDR3 length: 14 residues. J gave up 1 base and V 5 bases, and 2 bases lay outside the gene matches. The germline V gene encodes CDR1 LNHDA and CDR2 SQIVND (reference sequence). The CDR3 is CASSPGQGNTEAFF. As DNA, the CDR3 is TGTGCCAGTAGTCCGGGACAGGGGAACACTGAAGCTTTCTTT.

The chain combines TRBV7-9 with TRBJ2-2; D not resolved. Between the trimmed V and J ends, which lost 1 base and 4 bases, there was a span of 13 bases. The CDR3 has 16 amino acids. Germline CDR1 and CDR2: SEHNR and FQNEAQ (reference sequence). CDR3 amino acids: CASSLEYSRSTGELFF. Written as DNA, the CDR3 is TGTGCCAGCAGCTTAGAATATTCCCGGTCCACCGGGGAGCTGTTTTTT.

The gene calls are TRBV29-1 and TRBJ1-4; 8 bases map to TRBD1. The V gene end was trimmed by 7 bases and the J gene end by 7 bases; junction bases not matched to a gene: 8. Germline-derived CDR1 and CDR2 are SQVTM and ANQGSEA. This CDR3 is built from 13 residues. DNA for the CDR3: TGCAGCGGGGGCAGGGGGCAGACTGAAAAACTGTTTTTT. It translates to CSGGRGQTEKLFF.

V and J are TRBV24-1 and TRBJ2-5; D is perhaps TRBD2 (6 bases). The germline CDR1 and CDR2 sequences are KGHDR and SFDVKD. V lost 7 bases and J 1 base, leaving 12 bases between the germline ends. The CDR3 has 14 amino acids. The CDR3 DNA sequence: TGTGCCACCAGCCTCCCCGGGAGCCAAGAGACCCAGTACTTC. Translating gives CATSLPGSQETQYF.

Notes on this clone: Other nucleotide sequences from this sample produce the same CDR3. The chain combines TRBV11-3 with TRBJ1-1; D possibly corresponds to TRBD1 (6 bases). CDR3 length equals 14 residues. Germline V gives CDR1 SGHNT, CDR2 YENEEA. The ends were cut back, 1 base at V and 1 base at J, with 7 bases in the middle. The chain's CDR3 is CASSLGRGNTEAFF. In DNA, the CDR3 is TGTGCCAGCAGCTTAGGCAGGGGGAACACTGAAGCTTTCTTT.

The chain couples TRBV6-2 or TRBV6-3 to TRBJ2-3; 11 nucleotides line up with TRBD1. J was trimmed by 5 bases and V by 2 bases; bases with no gene match: 3. This CDR3 is built from 15 residues. The germline gives CDR1 MNHEY, CDR2 SVGEGT. CDR3 in amino acids: CASSYADRGLDTQYF. The CDR3 nucleotides read TGTGCCAGCAGTTACGCGGACAGGGGGCTAGATACGCAGTATTTT.

This clone came up a few times. J is TRBJ1-2 and V is TRBV28; 7 bases line up with TRBD1. With 6 bases clipped from V and 4 bases from J, the junction kept 8 bases outside the gene matches. Germline V lookup: CDR1 MDHEN, CDR2 SYDVKM. The CDR3 sequence is 14 residues long. The CDR3 reads CASRETGVSYGYTF. CDR3 sequence (DNA): TGTGCCAGCAGGGAAACAGGGGTTTCCTATGGCTACACCTTC.

V is TRBV5-6 and J is TRBJ2-2; TRBD1 might be the D (6 bases). V lost 5 bases and J lost 4, with 12 bases in between. The germline CDR1 and CDR2 sequences are SGHDT and YYEEEE. This CDR3 has 14 amino acids. The CDR3 DNA sequence: TGTGCCAGCAGGGACAGAGGAATCACCGGGGAGCTGTTTTTT. It specifies CASRDRGITGELFF.

The chain is built from TRBV11-2 and TRBJ2-1; 7 positions agree with TRBD2. The CDR3 covers 14 residues. Losses at the gene ends were 1 base for V and 9 bases for J; bases not matched to a gene: 6. Germline V gene lookup returns CDR1 SGHAT and CDR2 FQNNGV. CDR3 DNA: TGTGCCAGCAGCTTAGGACTAGCTCTCCCTGAGCAGTTCTTC. This encodes CASSLGLALPEQFF.

The chain carries TRBV7-6 and TRBJ2-5; 7 nucleotides match TRBD2. The CDR3 sequence is 16 residues long. The ends lost 5 bases at V and 2 bases at J; junction bases unmatched: 11. Germline lookup yields CDR1 SGHVS and CDR2 FNYEAQ. DNA of the CDR3: TGTGCCAGCAGCCTTGGACTAGGCGGGGAGCAAGAGACCCAGTACTTC. Translated, it gives CASSLGLGGEQETQYF.

The rearrangement joins TRBV6-4 to TRBJ2-1; D gene uncertain. Trimming cost V 0 bases and J 4 bases, with 4 bases left between them. CDR1 is MRHNA and CDR2 is SNTAGT in the germline V gene. There are 13 residues in the CDR3. The CDR3 DNA reads as TGTGCCAGCAGTGACTCAGAGTACAATGAGCAGTTCTTC. Its protein product is CASSDSEYNEQFF.

This chain uses TRBV19 with TRBJ1-2; D ambiguous. In germline, CDR1 is LNHDA, CDR2 SQIVND (reference sequence). V gave up 3 bases and J gave up 4 bases, with 3 bases separating them. The CDR3 runs to 11 residues. In DNA, the CDR3 is TGTGCCAGTAGTATGCGCTATGGCTACACCTTC. Encoded protein: CASSMRYGYTF. Filled out from reference TRBV19 and TRBJ1-2, the complete variable domain reads DGGITQSPKYLFRKEGQNVTLSCEQNLNHDAMYWYRQDPGQGLRLIYYSQIVNDFQKGDIAEGYSVSREKKESFPLTVTSAQKNPTAFYLCASSMRYGYTFGSGTRLTVV.

The chain combines TRBV18 with TRBJ2-7; 7 nucleotides agree with TRBD1. The CDR3 contains 15 residues. CDR1 is KGHSH, CDR2 LQKENI, per germline. J gave up 3 bases and V 2 bases, and 7 bases lay outside the gene matches. The CDR3: CASSPGVRGNYEQYF. As DNA, the CDR3 is TGTGCCAGCTCACCAGGGGTCAGGGGGAACTACGAGCAGTACTTC.

DNA of the CDR3: TGCGCCAGCAGCTTGGCAGGTATAGGTTCTTACAATGAGCAGTTCTTC. As protein: CASSLAGIGSYNEQFF. The chain employs TRBV5-1 and TRBJ2-1, with D unclear. The CDR3 loop spans 16 amino acids. Per the germline V gene, CDR1 is SGHRS and CDR2 is YFSETQ. The germline V and J ends were trimmed by 0 bases and 4 bases, with 14 bases remaining between them.

V and J are TRBV19 and TRBJ1-1, with D unresolved. The CDR3 has 16 amino acids. The germline V and J ends were trimmed by 5 bases and 5 bases, with 21 bases remaining between them. In germline, CDR1 is LNHDA, CDR2 SQIVND (reference sequence). This CDR3 is CASSPIQVKLRTEAFF. In DNA form, the CDR3 reads TGTGCCAGTAGTCCCATTCAGGTGAAGTTAAGAACTGAAGCTTTCTTT.

This clone was counted once. The J gene is TRBJ2-7, the V gene TRBV11-2; 8 positions match TRBD1. The CDR3 covers 13 residues. Germline assignment: CDR1 SGHAT and CDR2 FQNNGV. J gave up 6 bases and V 3 bases, and 4 bases lay outside the gene matches. CDR3 loop: CASSFPTGGEQYF. The CDR3 DNA is TGTGCCAGCAGCTTCCCTACAGGGGGCGAGCAGTACTTC.

The genes are TRBV5-1 and TRBJ2-3, with 14 bases that match TRBD2. The CDR3 totals 16 residues. Germline V lookup: CDR1 SGHRS, CDR2 YFSETQ. Trimming cost V 3 bases and J 6 bases; bases outside gene matches: 6. This chain's CDR3 is CASSSSTSGRADTQYF. CDR3 coding DNA: TGCGCCAGCAGCTCATCGACTAGCGGGAGGGCCGATACGCAGTATTTT.

The chain links TRBV7-9 to TRBJ1-5; perhaps TRBD1 as D (6 bases). The V and J ends lost 5 bases and 5 bases respectively, with 10 bases between them. This CDR3 has 13 residues. The V gene's germline CDR1 is SEHNR and CDR2 FQNEAQ (reference sequence). The CDR3 coding sequence is TGTGCCAGCAGCCGGGGGGCAGATCAGCCCCAGCATTTT. Translating it yields CASSRGADQPQHF.

The chain recombines TRBV3-1 (or the pseudogene TRBV3-2) with TRBJ2-3; D unresolved. Germline assignment: CDR1 LGHDT and CDR2 YNNKEL (reference sequence). V was pared by 0 bases and J by 7 bases, with 8 bases between. The CDR3 totals 13 residues. This CDR3 is CASSQEESHTQYF. Written as DNA, the CDR3 is TGTGCCAGCAGCCAAGAGGAGTCCCATACGCAGTATTTT.

The rearrangement joins TRBV5-8 to TRBJ2-2; 8 positions match TRBD2. This CDR3 has 14 amino acids. The ends lost 4 bases at V and 6 bases at J; junction bases unmatched: 5. CDR1 is SGHTS, CDR2 YDEGEE, per germline. This CDR3 reads CASSQGLVPGELFF. DNA of the CDR3: TGTGCCAGCAGCCAGGGACTAGTTCCCGGGGAGCTGTTTTTT.